The clone carrying this TCR beta chain was detected a few times. Its antigen is not known. These data come from a study of T cells after yellow fever vaccination. General observations from the study: Repertoires obtained by FACS sorting could include abundant clonotypes that entered as contaminants from the bulk population. Although most clonotypes did not, a small share appeared in both CD4 and CD8 compartments.

The authors made TCR cDNA by 5'RACE template switching, adding a universal primer site and UMIs. TCRdb processed the 5' RACE reads anew with MiXCR; each CDR3 protein has one entry. Of some 600,000 distinct CDR3 sequences listed, about a sixth were seen once; the top ten hold roughly 17%. V was clipped by 5 bases and J by 5 bases, with 9 bases between them. The germline V gene encodes CDR1 SGHDN and CDR2 FVKESK. CDR3 size: 13 residues. This sequence originates from a young man who received the YFV17D yellow fever vaccine. This chain links TRBV14 with TRBJ1-4; D may be TRBD1 (5 bases). The material was PBMCs, obtained 4 to 5 days after the first yellow fever vaccination. The CDR3 nucleotides are TGTGCCAGCAGCGGGGCCCGAAATGAAAAACTGTTTTTT. The encoded protein is CASSGARNEKLFF.